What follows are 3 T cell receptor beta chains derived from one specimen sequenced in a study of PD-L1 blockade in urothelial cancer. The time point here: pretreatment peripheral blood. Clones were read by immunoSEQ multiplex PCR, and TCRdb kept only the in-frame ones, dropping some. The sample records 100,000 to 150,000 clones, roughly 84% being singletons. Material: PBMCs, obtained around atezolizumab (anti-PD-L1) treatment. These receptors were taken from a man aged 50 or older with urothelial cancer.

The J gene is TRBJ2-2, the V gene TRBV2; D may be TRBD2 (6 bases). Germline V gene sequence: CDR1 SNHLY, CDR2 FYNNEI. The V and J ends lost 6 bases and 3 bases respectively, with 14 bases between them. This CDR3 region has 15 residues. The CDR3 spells CASRASTSHTGELFF. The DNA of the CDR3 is TGTGCCAGCAGAGCCTCGACTAGTCACACCGGGGAGCTGTTTTTT. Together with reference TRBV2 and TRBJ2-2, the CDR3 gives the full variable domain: EPEVTQTPSHQVTQMGQEVILRCVPISNHLYFYWYRQILGQKVEFLVSFYNNEISEKSEIFDDQFSVERPDGSNFTLKIRSTKLEDSAMYFCASRASTSHTGELFFGEGSRLTVL.

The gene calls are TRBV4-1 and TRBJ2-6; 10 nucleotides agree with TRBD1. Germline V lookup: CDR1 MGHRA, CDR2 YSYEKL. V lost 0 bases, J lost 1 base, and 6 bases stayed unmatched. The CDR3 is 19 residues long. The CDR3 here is CASSQDPGQGGSGANVLTF. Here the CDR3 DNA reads TGCGCCAGCAGCCAAGATCCCGGACAGGGGGGTTCTGGGGCCAACGTCCTGACTTTC.

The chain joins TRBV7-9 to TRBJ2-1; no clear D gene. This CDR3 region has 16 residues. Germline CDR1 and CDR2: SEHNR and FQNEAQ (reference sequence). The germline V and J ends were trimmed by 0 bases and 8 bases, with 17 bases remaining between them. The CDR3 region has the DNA TGTGCCAGCAGCTTAGCGGTTAGCTCTACCGACGATGAGCAGTTCTTC. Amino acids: CASSLAVSSTDDEQFF.